The source of this T cell receptor beta chain is a study of early T cells in non-severe SARS-CoV-2 infection (dated by TCRdb to 2020 to 2022). Regarding the research as a whole: TCR sequencing used bulk RNA from unsorted whole blood, so alpha and beta chains could not be paired.

The protocol used for the library was 5' RACE. The data were produced on a NextSeq 500. The TCR library protocol attached unique molecular identifiers to individual cDNA molecules to correct for sequencing error and PCR bias. TCR alpha and beta chains were both sequenced, and the abundances of alpha and beta sequences in each sample were closely correlated with each other. In the original analysis: Decombinator V4 was used to annotate TCR sequences for V gene, J gene and CDR3. TCRs were defined as expanded if a significant change between any two time points was detected under a Poisson model with p below 0.0001. Abundances of TCRs were expressed as counts per million after normalisation to the total number of TCRs sequenced in each sample. TRAV1-2 paired with TRAJ12, TRAJ20 or TRAJ33 defined MAIT TCRs, while TRAV10 paired with TRAJ18 defined iNKT TCRs. VDJdb, accessed on 1 November 2021, was searched for TCRs annotated for CMV, EBV and SARS-CoV-2, and TCRs annotated for more than one antigen were excluded. In TCRdb, the public reads were trimmed at Q25 with fastp and aligned with MiXCR, with productive beta chains retained. Each CDR3 protein appears once, grouped with its most common genes and DNA. TCRdb assigned the V and J calls; the authors' analysis was not used. The sample yields around 80,000 distinct CDR3 sequences; about 10% were counted once. The ten top clones hold more than 10% of the sample.

This was a case-control study nested in a cohort of healthcare workers in London, UK, who had nasopharyngeal swab PCR tests and blood samples taken every week. Healthcare workers were enrolled in the week of the UK lockdown, from 23 to 31 March 2020, and were followed every week for up to roughly 15 weeks. CDR1 and CDR2, per the germline V gene (reference sequence), are DFQATT and SNEGSKA. The CDR3 runs 15 amino acids, cysteine and phenylalanine included. Just CDR3 DNA is preserved here, 45 bases in frame from base 1. The V end loses 3 bases and the J end loses 1 base, and a stretch of 13 bases separates them. Here is what the overall study found, with its caveats: VDJdb matching was skewed toward anti-spike CD8 responses and likely underestimated virus-specific expansions by missing private and CD4 specificities.

This clonotype was observed a few times. No cognate antigen has been identified for it. No base-level quality is on record; no much larger clone is a single base apart. The specimen was whole blood, collected at baseline. The chain links TRBV20-1 with TRBJ2-4, with the D gene too uncertain to name. The clonotype comes from an adult who was a healthcare worker with PCR-confirmed SARS-CoV-2 infection or an uninfected control (not recorded which). The CDR3 region reads CSASDQSPAKNIQYF. Here is the DNA: TGCAGTGCTAGTGACCAGTCCCCGGCCAAAAACATTCAGTACTTC.